Presented here are 9 T cell receptor beta chains from one specimen sequenced in a study of sequential checkpoint blockade in melanoma. Repertoires were generated with immunoSEQ multiplex PCR, while TCRdb's copy carries only in-frame clones and drops some. The sample has more than 10,000 clones; 75% to 80% are singletons. Treatment specified: randomized to nivolumab then ipilimumab (arm A) or the reverse (arm B). The source was CD8+ T cells sorted from blood (inferred from file names), collected from a patient given nivolumab and ipilimumab in sequence. The receptor source for this set is a human donor with melanoma.

This clone was recorded once. The chain joins TRBV6-5 to TRBJ2-3; 7 positions match TRBD2. The CDR3 consists of 12 residues. Germline V gene lookup returns CDR1 MNHEY and CDR2 SVGAGI. V gave up 11 bases and J gave up 6 bases; unmatched junction bases: 8. The CDR3 loop is CASRPGGDTQYF. CDR3 nucleotide sequence: TGTGCCTCGCGACCGGGGGGTGATACGCAGTATTTT.

The rearrangement links TRBV13 to TRBJ2-1; weak D call: TRBD2 (6 bases). The germline V and J ends were trimmed by 5 bases and 0 bases, with 20 bases remaining between them. The CDR3 is made up of 18 amino acids. The germline gives CDR1 PRHDT, CDR2 FYEKMQ (reference sequence). This CDR3 is CASSLYSGGPNSYNEQFF. The CDR3 DNA reads as TGTGCCAGCAGCCTATATTCCGGGGGTCCGAACTCCTACAATGAGCAGTTCTTC. Full variable domain (outside the CDR3, taken from reference TRBV13 and TRBJ2-1): AAGVIQSPRHLIKEKRETATLKCYPIPRHDTVYWYQQGPGQDPQFLISFYEKMQSDKGSIPDRFSAQQFSDYHSELNMSSLELGDSALYFCASSLYSGGPNSYNEQFFGPGTRLTVL.

The chain recombines TRBV4-3 with TRBJ2-7, with TRBD1 identical over 8 bases. With 3 bases clipped from V and 4 bases from J, the junction kept 8 bases outside the gene matches. This CDR3 contains 15 residues. Looked up from germline, CDR1 is LGHNA and CDR2 is YSLEER. The CDR3 bases are TGCGCCAGCAGCCATTCCGCGACAGGGGAATACGAGCAGTACTTC. This encodes CASSHSATGEYEQYF.

The rearrangement uses TRBV30 and TRBJ2-3, with 9 bases matching TRBD1. This CDR3 is 15 amino acids long. Trimming cost V 2 bases and J 0 bases; bases outside gene matches: 3. Germline V gives CDR1 GTSNPN, CDR2 SVGIG (reference sequence). This CDR3 reads CAWSLGTGSTDTQYF. The CDR3 DNA reads as TGTGCCTGGAGTTTAGGGACAGGGAGCACAGATACGCAGTATTTT.

This clone occurred once. The J gene is TRBJ1-1, the V gene TRBV30, with D maybe TRBD1 (5 bases). This CDR3 has 12 residues. The V and J ends lost 4 bases and 0 bases respectively, with 6 bases between them. Germline values: CDR1 GTSNPN, CDR2 SVGIG (reference sequence). CDR3 amino acids: CAWTTVNTEAFF. DNA of the CDR3: TGTGCCTGGACGACAGTGAACACTGAAGCTTTCTTT.

This clone occurred once. V usage is TRBV9 and J usage is TRBJ1-1, with TRBD1 as a possible D gene (6 bases). The CDR3 loop spans 15 amino acids. V lost 2 bases, J lost 5 bases, and 16 bases lay in between. Germline V gene data show CDR1 as SGDLS and CDR2 as YYNGEE. The CDR3 DNA reads as TGTGCCAGCAGCGTTTTCGGGGGGCTAGGAACTGAAGCTTTCTTT. Its protein is CASSVFGGLGTEAFF.

J is TRBJ2-7 and V is TRBV5-4, with unresolved D. Between the trimmed V and J ends, which lost 3 bases and 2 bases, there was a span of 12 bases. In germline, CDR1 is SGHNT, CDR2 YYREEE (reference sequence). This CDR3 has 14 residues. The CDR3 here is CASSSGSSPYEQYF. The CDR3 DNA sequence: TGTGCCAGCAGCTCCGGGTCGTCCCCCTACGAGCAGTACTTC.

This sequence joins TRBV11-2 and TRBJ2-3; tentatively, D is TRBD2 (6 bases). This CDR3 spans 15 amino acids. V lost 1 base, J lost 1 base, and 9 bases lay in between. Germline V gene sequence: CDR1 SGHAT, CDR2 FQNNGV. CDR3 sequence reads: CASSLGASGTDTQYF. The CDR3 bases are TGTGCCAGCAGCTTAGGCGCTAGCGGCACAGATACGCAGTATTTT.

Only one count was recorded for this clone. The V and J genes are TRBV4-1 and TRBJ2-2, with D tentatively TRBD1 (6 bases). The V and J ends lost 0 bases and 5 bases respectively, with 13 bases between them. The CDR3 sequence is 16 residues long. Looked up from germline, CDR1 is MGHRA and CDR2 is YSYEKL. CDR3 nucleotide sequence: TGCGCCAGCAGCCAAGAGGAACAGGGCGTAACCGGGGAGCTGTTTTTT. This codes for CASSQEEQGVTGELFF.